This T cell receptor beta chain was found in a study of shared clonotypes between healthy human individuals (dated by TCRdb to the early 2020s). For context, the study as a whole: The cohort comprised a couple of women and a few men aged 18 to 49 years. For each donor, three plates each were used for CD4 naive and CD4 memory, two plates were used for CD8 naive, and one plate was used for CD8 memory. To estimate repertoire size and how much clonotypes are shared between individuals, the study performed deep sequencing of blood TCR repertoires from about five healthy adults. Libraries were prepared and TCR repertoires were sequenced by different laboratories using diverse techniques, in order to increase sequencing depth and limit assay-specific biases. Between about 0.85 and 9.5 billion PBMCs per donor were obtained by leukapheresis. Study-wide conclusions, independent of this receptor: Pairwise subsampling led to the expectation that sequencing depth would affect the degree of clonotype sharing among donors. The small number of donors limited the genetic and exposure-history diversity represented. Larger estimated clonotype richness was generally found for naive subsets than for memory subsets. Sharing across a few donors was observed for 5% to 6.5% of naive CD4, under 4% of naive CD8, roughly 2.4% of memory CD4, and less than 0.45% of memory CD8 clonotypes. Sampling was restricted to blood, and TCR repertoires in tissue are likely to differ from TCR repertoires in blood. Even with the large sequencing depth, rarefaction of the sorted-subset datasets indicated that sequencing was incomplete. Compared with non-shared clonotypes, the clonotypes found in all four sorted-subset donors had higher generation probabilities.

The table lists this clone with a count of one. What antigen it recognizes has not been identified. The input lacks base qualities; no much larger clone sits a single base away. The donors were healthy, HIV-negative adults with no recently reported acute infections or vaccinations. All donors were Caucasian adults living in Nashville, Tennessee, USA. Magnetic negative selection was used to enrich CD4+ T cells, after which naive cells were positively selected on CD45RA and the negative fraction became the memory subset. After blood collection by leukapheresis, PBMCs were isolated using Ficoll-Histopaque density gradient centrifugation and then cryopreserved in the vapor phase of liquid nitrogen. Analytical flow cytometry was used to check the purity and quantity of each magnetically sorted T cell population. Genomic DNA was isolated from every sorted fraction and measured by UV absorbance on a Nanodrop 2000c.

V has 4 bases trimmed and J has 5 bases trimmed; junction bases matching no gene number 4. Measured from the cysteine to the phenylalanine, the CDR3 is 14 residues long. Just CDR3 DNA is preserved here, 42 bases in frame from base 1. Via the germline V gene, CDR1 is KGHSH and CDR2 LQKENI. Using the deep immunoSEQ assay, multiplex PCR amplified TCR CDR3 regions from genomic DNA. Extracted genomic DNA from each cell subset was distributed evenly across all wells of several immunoSEQ 96-well plates, and each plate was treated as a replicate. Each replicate PCR for sorted subsets received around 200 ng genomic DNA, equal to around 32,000 T cell genomes. Purified libraries were quantified with a Qubit 3.0 fluorometer, sized on a Bioanalyzer 2100, and re-quantified with the KAPA Library Quantification kit. Every immunoSEQ 96-well plate was sequenced on a separate single-read 150-cycle Illumina NextSeq 550 flow cell. The original methods were these. Because the immunoSEQ output held only junctional sequences and lacked quality scores, the filtering could not match the filtering applied to full-length reads. To assign V/J genes and CDR3, sequences were annotated against IMGT germline references using PyIR, a Python wrapper for IgBLAST v1.9. Reads were filtered out if the reads had weak V/J assignments (E-value above 1e-6), no CDR3, stop codons, out-of-frame junctions, or ambiguous translated residues. V3J clonotypes were defined by identical inferred V gene, J gene, and CDR3 amino acid sequence. The percentage overlap between two repertoires was calculated by dividing the number of shared unique clonotypes by the size of the smaller repertoire. RTK rarefaction, the Chao1 estimator, and Recon v2.1 estimates of unobserved clonotypes were used to assess repertoire richness. For all TCRbeta clonotypes obtained by the gDNA method from a few donors, generation probabilities were computed with OLGA. TCRdb stores this immuneACCESS table with in-frame sequences only. Part of the clones is absent; in the studies checked, under half of the shortfall reflects unresolved V genes, and no reason is known for the rest. Clone size and the V and J calls come from that table; the DNA yielded D and trimming. Across this sample there are roughly 1,000,000 clones, with more than 75% seen only once. Approximately 0.5% of the sample is taken by the ten largest.

The sequence derives from a man between 18 and 35 years old in good health. Some clones in this sample may be carry-over from other donors' samples. The sequencing sample was made of memory CD4+ T cells from PBMCs. The label giving this sample's cell subset or site can be read as: CD45RA-negative fraction. The chain links TRBV18 with TRBJ1-1, with 10 bases aligning to TRBD1. Here the CDR3 is given as CASSRQGAHTEAFF. The DNA sequence reads TGTGCCAGCTCACGACAGGGGGCGCATACTGAAGCTTTCTTT.